This T cell receptor (beta chain) is drawn from a study of T cell responses to AZD1222 COVID-19 vaccine. Produced via immunoSEQ multiplex PCR; TCRdb's table is partial and in-frame only. The data show about 130,000 clones, roughly 92% seen once. Concerning this clone: The antigen remains undetermined.

General study findings and limits: Samples come after the peak T cell response, not at day 14. Spike-wide vaccine-associated CD4 TCRs dominated at 160-218 and 743-854. Only 5 to 7 AZD1222 recipients were seropositive at baseline.

Germline V CDR1 and CDR2: SGHVS, FQNEAQ. This CDR3 is built from 15 residues. V lost 4 bases, J lost 5 bases, and 9 bases stayed unmatched. The clonotype was recovered from an adult who received the AZD1222 COVID-19 vaccine. The sequenced sample was peripheral blood, obtained 28 days after the second AZD1222 dose. The V and J genes are TRBV7-8 and TRBJ2-5, with 8 bases that match TRBD1. CDR3 nucleotide sequence: TGTGCCAGCAGCTATCGGACAGGGCTCATGGAGACCCAGTACTTC. Translation gives CASSYRTGLMETQYF.